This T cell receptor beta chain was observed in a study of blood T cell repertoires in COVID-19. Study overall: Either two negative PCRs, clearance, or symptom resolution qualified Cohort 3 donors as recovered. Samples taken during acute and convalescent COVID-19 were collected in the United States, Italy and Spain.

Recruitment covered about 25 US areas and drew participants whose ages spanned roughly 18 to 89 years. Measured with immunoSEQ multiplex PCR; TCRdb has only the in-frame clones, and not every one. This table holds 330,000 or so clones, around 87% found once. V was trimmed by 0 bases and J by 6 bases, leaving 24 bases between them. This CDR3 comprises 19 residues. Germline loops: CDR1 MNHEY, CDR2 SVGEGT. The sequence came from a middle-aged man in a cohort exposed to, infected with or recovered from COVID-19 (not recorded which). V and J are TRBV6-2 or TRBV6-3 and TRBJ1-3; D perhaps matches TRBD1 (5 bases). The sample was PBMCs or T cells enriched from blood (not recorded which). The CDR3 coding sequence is TGTGCCAGCAGTTACTCCCCCCGTTTAACAGGATCGTCGGCAAACACCATATATTTT. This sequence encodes CASSYSPRLTGSSANTIYF.